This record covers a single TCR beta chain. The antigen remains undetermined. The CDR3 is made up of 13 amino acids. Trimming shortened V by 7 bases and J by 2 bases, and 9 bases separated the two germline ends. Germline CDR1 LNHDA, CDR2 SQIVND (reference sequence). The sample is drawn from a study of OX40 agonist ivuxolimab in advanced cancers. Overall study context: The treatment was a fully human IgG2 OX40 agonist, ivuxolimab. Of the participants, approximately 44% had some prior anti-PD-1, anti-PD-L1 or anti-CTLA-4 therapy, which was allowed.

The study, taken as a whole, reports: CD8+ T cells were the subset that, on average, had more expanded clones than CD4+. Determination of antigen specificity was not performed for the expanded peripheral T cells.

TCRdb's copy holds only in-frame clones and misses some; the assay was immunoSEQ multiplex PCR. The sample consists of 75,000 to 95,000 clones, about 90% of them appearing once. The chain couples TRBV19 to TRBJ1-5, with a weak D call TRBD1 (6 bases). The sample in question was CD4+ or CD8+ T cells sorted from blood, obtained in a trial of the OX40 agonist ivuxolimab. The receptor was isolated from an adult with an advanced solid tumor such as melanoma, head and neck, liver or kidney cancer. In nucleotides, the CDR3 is TGTGCCAGTACTCACAGGGGCAATCAGCCCCAGCATTTT. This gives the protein CASTHRGNQPQHF.